This TCR beta chain was profiled in a study of cytomegalovirus exposure and HLA in healthy donors. Overall study findings and caveats: Analyses of presence/absence relied on an assumption of roughly uniform sequencing depth across donors.

Regarding this clone: Its specificity is not known.

The CDR3 has 16 amino acids. The V segment lost 6 bases and the J segment 2 bases; nucleotides outside the gene matches: 11. The germline CDR1 and CDR2 sequences are MNHEY and SMNVEV (reference sequence). Amplification used 60 Vbeta primers and 13 Jbeta primers. In the original processing: Approximately 12 million of 80 million or so unique TCR beta chains were shared, per a later count. The method was immunoSEQ multiplex PCR; TCRdb's version includes in-frame clones alone and lacks a portion of them. That table gives V, J and clone size, and the DNA gave D and trimming. Of about 130,000 clones listed, roughly 69% are singletons.

The TCR originated in a human donor in good health. Sequencing used PBMCs. The V call is TRBV27, the J call TRBJ2-7; 9 bases align to TRBD2. The CDR3 nucleotides are TGTGCCAGCAGGGACAGTAGCGGGAGTCTCACCTACGAGCAGTACTTC. As protein: CASRDSSGSLTYEQYF.